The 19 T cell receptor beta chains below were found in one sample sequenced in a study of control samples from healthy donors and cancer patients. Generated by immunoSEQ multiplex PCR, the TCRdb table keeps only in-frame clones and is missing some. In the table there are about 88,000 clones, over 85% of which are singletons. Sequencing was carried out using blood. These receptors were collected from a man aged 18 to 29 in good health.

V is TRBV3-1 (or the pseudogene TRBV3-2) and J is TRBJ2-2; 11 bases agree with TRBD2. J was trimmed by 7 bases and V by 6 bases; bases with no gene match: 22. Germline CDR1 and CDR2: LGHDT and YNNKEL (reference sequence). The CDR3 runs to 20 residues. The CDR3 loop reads CASSSSQIRLAGRGGGELFF. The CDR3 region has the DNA TGTGCCAGCAGTTCATCACAAATACGACTAGCGGGAAGAGGAGGCGGGGAGCTGTTTTTT.

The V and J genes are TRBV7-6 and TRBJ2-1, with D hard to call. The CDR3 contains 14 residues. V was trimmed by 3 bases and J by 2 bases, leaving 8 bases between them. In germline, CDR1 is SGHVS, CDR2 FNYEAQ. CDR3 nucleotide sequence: TGTGCCAGCAGCTTTAGCTTGGCCTACAATGAGCAGTTCTTC. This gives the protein CASSFSLAYNEQFF.

CDR3 bases: TGTGCCAGCAGCCATACCGGGACAGCCTATGAAAAACTGTTTTTT. This encodes CASSHTGTAYEKLFF. The chain recombines TRBV7-9 with TRBJ1-4; 7 positions match TRBD1. This CDR3 contains 15 residues. Germline CDR1 SEHNR, CDR2 FQNEAQ (reference sequence). The V segment lost 5 bases and the J segment 6 bases; nucleotides outside the gene matches: 9.

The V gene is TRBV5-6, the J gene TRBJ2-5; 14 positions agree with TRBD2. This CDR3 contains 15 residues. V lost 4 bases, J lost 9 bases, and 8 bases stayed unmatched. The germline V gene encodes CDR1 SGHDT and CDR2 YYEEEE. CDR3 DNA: TGTGCCAGCAGCCCCCTGGGACTAGCGGGGGAGGCCCAGTACTTC. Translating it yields CASSPLGLAGEAQYF.

The chain's CDR3 is CASSYGRGMNTEAFF. CDR3 bases: TGTGCCAGCAGTTACGGTAGGGGAATGAACACTGAAGCTTTCTTT. The rearrangement joins TRBV6-6 to TRBJ1-1; maybe TRBD1 (5 bases). The length of the CDR3 is 15 residues. Germline V gene data show CDR1 as MNHNY and CDR2 as SVGAGI (reference sequence). V lost 2 bases and J lost 0, with 10 bases in between.

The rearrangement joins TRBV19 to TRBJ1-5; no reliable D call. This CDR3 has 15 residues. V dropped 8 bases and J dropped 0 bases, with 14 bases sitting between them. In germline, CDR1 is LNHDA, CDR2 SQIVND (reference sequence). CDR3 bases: TGTGCCAGTGGTAGTAGATACATTAGCAATCAGCCCCAGCATTTT. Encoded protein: CASGSRYISNQPQHF.

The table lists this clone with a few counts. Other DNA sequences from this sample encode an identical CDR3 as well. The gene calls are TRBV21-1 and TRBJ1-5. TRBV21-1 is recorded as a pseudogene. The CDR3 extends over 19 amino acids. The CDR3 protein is CASSKKKRGRPYSNQPQHF. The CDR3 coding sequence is TGTGCCAGCAGCAAAAAAAAACGGGGACGGCCCTATAGCAATCAGCCCCAGCATTTT.

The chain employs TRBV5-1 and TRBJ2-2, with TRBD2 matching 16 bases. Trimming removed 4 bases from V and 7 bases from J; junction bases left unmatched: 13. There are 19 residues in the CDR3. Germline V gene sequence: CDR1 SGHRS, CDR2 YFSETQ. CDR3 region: CASSVIPGLAGGHVGELFF. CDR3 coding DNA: TGCGCCAGCAGCGTCATCCCGGGACTAGCGGGGGGGCATGTCGGGGAGCTGTTTTTT.

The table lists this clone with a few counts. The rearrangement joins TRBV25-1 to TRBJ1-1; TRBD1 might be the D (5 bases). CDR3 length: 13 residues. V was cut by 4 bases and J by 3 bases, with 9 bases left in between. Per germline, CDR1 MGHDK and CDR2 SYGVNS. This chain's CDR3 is CASSGRGDTEAFF. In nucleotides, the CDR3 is TGTGCCAGCAGTGGTCGGGGGGACACTGAAGCTTTCTTT.

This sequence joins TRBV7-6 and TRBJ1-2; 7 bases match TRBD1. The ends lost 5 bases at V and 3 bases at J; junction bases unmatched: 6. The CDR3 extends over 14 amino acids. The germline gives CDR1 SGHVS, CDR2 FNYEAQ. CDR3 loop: CASSQGTVDYGYTF. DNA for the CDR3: TGTGCCAGCAGCCAGGGGACAGTCGACTATGGCTACACCTTC.

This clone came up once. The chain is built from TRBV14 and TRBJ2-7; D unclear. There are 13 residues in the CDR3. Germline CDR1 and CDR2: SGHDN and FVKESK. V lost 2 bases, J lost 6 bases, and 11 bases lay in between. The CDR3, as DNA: TGTGCCAGCAGCCAATCTATCGGTGGCGAGCAGTACTTC. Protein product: CASSQSIGGEQYF. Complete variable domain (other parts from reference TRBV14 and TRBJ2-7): EAGVTQFPSHSVIEKGQTVTLRCDPISGHDNLYWYRRVMGKEIKFLLHFVKESKQDESGMPNNRFLAERTGGTYSTLKVQPAELEDSGVYFCASSQSIGGEQYFGPGTRLTVT.

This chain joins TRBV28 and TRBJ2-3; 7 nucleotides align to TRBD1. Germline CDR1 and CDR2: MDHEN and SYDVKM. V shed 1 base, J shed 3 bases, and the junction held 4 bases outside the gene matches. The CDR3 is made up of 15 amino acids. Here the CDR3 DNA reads TGTGCCAGCAGTTTATCAGGGGGTGGGACAGATACGCAGTATTTT. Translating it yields CASSLSGGGTDTQYF.

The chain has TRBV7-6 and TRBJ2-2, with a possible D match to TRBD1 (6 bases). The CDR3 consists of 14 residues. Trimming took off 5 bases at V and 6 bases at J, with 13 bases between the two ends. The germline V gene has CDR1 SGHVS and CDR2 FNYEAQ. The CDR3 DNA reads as TGTGCCAGCAGCCCGACAGGCTTCCCCGGGGAGCTGTTTTTT. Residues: CASSPTGFPGELFF.

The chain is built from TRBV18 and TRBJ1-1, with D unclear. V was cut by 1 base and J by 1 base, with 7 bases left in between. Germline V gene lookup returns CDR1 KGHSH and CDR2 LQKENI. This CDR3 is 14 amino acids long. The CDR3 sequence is CASSPLAANTEAFF. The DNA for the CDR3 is TGTGCCAGCTCACCACTGGCGGCGAACACTGAAGCTTTCTTT.

The CDR3 protein is CASTWAGVMNTEAFF. The CDR3, as DNA: TGTGCCAGCACCTGGGCAGGGGTAATGAACACTGAAGCTTTCTTT. V is TRBV6-5 and J is TRBJ1-1; D might be TRBD1 (6 bases). V dropped 7 bases and J dropped 0 bases, with 15 bases sitting between them. This CDR3 spans 15 amino acids. Germline CDR1 and CDR2: MNHEY and SVGAGI.

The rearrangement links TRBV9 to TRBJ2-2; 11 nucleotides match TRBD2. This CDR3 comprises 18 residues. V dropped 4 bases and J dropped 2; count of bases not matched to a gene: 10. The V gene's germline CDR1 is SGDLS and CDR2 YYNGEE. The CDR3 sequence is CASSPKYSGRGNTGELFF. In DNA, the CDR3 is TGTGCCAGCAGCCCGAAGTATAGCGGGAGGGGAAACACCGGGGAGCTGTTTTTT. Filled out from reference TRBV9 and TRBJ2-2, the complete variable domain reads DSGVTQTPKHLITATGQRVTLRCSPRSGDLSVYWYQQSLDQGLQFLIQYYNGEERAKGNILERFSAQQFPDLHSELNLSSLELGDSALYFCASSPKYSGRGNTGELFFGEGSRLTVL.

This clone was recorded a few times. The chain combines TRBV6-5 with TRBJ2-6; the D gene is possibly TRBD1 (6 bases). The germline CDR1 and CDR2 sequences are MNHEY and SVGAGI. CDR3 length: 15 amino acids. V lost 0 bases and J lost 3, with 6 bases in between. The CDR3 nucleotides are TGTGCCAGCAGTTACTCACAGGGTGGGGCCAACGTCCTGACTTTC. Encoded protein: CASSYSQGGANVLTF.

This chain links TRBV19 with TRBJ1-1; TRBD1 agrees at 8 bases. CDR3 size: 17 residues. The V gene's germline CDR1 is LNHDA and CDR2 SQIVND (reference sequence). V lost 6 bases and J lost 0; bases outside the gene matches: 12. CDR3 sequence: CASSLGRGRSVNTEAFF. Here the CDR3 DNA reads TGTGCCAGTAGCCTCGGCAGGGGGCGATCCGTGAACACTGAAGCTTTCTTT.

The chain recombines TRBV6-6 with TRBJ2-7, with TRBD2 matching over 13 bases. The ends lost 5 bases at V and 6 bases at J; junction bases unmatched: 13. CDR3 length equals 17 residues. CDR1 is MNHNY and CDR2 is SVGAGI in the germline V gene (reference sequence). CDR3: CASSPITSGRAGIEQYF. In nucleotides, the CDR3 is TGTGCCAGCAGTCCCATTACTAGCGGGAGGGCCGGAATCGAGCAGTACTTC.